This TCR beta chain originates from a study of response to subunit inactivated influenza vaccine. TCRdb processed the RT-PCR reads anew with MiXCR; each CDR3 protein has one entry. Of around 530,000 distinct CDR3 sequences in the sample, 10% to 15% are singletons; the top ten hold roughly a tenth. The CDR3 has 14 residues. In germline, CDR1 is LNHDA, CDR2 SQIVND (reference sequence). V gave up 5 bases and J gave up 6 bases; unmatched junction bases: 8. General study results and limits: Researchers suggested that each seasonal influenza vaccination recruits few new T cells.

To note about this clonotype: Its target is not known.

Sequences were derived from PBMCs from blood, sampled on the day of vaccination. The chain combines TRBV19 with TRBJ2-3; the match to TRBD1 covers 7 bases. This TCR derives from a man aged 45-60 years who received an inactivated influenza vaccine. The CDR3 DNA sequence: TGTGCCAGTAGTGTACAGGGGAGAAGGGATACGCAGTATTTT. Translating gives CASSVQGRRDTQYF.